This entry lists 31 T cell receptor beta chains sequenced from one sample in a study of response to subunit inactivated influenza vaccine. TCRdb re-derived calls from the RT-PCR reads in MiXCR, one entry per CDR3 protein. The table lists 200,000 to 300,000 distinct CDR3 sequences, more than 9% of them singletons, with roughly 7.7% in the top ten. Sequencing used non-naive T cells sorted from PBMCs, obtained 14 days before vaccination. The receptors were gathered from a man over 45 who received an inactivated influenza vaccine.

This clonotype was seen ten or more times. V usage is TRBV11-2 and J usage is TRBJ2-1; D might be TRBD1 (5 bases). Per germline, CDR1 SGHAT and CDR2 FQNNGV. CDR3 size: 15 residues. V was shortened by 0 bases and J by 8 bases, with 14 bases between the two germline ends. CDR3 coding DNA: TGTGCCAGCAGCTTAGATAGGGGTTATTACGATGAGCAGTTCTTC. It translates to CASSLDRGYYDEQFF.

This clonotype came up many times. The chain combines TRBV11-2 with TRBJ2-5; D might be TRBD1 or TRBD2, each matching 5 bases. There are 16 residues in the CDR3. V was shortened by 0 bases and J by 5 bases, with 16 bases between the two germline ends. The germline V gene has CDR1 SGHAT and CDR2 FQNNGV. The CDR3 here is CASSLERGQGVETQYF. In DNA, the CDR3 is TGTGCCAGCAGCTTAGAGCGAGGGCAGGGTGTCGAGACCCAGTACTTC.

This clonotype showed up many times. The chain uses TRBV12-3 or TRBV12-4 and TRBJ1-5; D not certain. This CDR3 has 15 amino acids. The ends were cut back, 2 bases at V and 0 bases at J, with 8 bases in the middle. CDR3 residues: CASSLNSYSNQPQHF. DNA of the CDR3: TGTGCCAGCAGTTTAAACAGCTATAGCAATCAGCCCCAGCATTTT.

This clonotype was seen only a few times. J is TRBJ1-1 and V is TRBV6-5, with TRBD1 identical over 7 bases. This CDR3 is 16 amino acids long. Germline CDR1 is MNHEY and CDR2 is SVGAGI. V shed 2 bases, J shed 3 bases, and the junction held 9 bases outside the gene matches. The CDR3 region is CASSYTRGNRDTEAFF. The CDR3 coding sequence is TGTGCCAGCAGTTACACCAGGGGGAATAGGGACACTGAAGCTTTCTTT.

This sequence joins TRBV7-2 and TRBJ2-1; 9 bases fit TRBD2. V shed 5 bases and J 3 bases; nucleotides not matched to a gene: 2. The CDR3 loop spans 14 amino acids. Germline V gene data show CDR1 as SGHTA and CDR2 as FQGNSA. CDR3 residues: CASSGSGGYNEQFF. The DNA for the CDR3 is TGTGCCAGCAGCGGTAGCGGGGGCTACAATGAGCAGTTCTTC.

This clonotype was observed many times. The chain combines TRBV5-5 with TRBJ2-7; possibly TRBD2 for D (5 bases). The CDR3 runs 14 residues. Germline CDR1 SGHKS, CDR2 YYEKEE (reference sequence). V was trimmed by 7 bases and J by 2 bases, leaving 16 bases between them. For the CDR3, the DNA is TGTGCCAGCCTCTTGGGAGAGGGAACCTACGAGCAGTACTTC. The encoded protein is CASLLGEGTYEQYF.

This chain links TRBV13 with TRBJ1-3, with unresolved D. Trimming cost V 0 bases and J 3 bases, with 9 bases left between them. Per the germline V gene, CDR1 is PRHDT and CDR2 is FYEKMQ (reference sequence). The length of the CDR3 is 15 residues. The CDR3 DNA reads TGTGCCAGCAGCTTAGGAATCGCGGTTGGAAACACCATATATTTT. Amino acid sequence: CASSLGIAVGNTIYF.

As DNA, the CDR3 is TGTGCCAGCAGTGAAGCCCGTAATGAAAAACTGTTTTTT. Residues: CASSEARNEKLFF. The chain combines TRBV2 with TRBJ1-4, with D unresolved. CDR1 is SNHLY, CDR2 FYNNEI, per germline. The CDR3 has 13 amino acids. V was trimmed by 0 bases and J by 4 bases, leaving 3 bases between them. Drawing the rest from reference TRBV2 and TRBJ1-4, the complete variable domain is EPEVTQTPSHQVTQMGQEVILRCVPISNHLYFYWYRQILGQKVEFLVSFYNNEISEKSEIFDDQFSVERPDGSNFTLKIRSTKLEDSAMYFCASSEARNEKLFFGSGTQLSVL.

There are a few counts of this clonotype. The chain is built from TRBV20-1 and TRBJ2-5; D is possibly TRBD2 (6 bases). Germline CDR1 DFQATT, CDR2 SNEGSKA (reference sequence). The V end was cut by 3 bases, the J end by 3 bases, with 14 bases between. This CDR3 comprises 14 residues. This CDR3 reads CSARFAGKKETQYF. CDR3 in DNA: TGCAGTGCTAGGTTTGCGGGAAAAAAAGAGACCCAGTACTTC.

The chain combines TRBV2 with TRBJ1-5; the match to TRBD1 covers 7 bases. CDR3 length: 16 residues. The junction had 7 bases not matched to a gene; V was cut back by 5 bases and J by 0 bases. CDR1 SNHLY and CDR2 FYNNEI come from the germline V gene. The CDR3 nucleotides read TGTGCCAGCAGTCGACAGGGACCAAATAGCAATCAGCCCCAGCATTTT. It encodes CASSRQGPNSNQPQHF.

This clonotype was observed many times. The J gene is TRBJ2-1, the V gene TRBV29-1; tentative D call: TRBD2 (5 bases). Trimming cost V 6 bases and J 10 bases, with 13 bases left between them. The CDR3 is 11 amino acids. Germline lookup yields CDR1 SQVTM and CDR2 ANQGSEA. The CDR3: CSVRGGREQFF. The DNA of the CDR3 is TGCAGCGTCCGGGGTGGAAGAGAGCAGTTCTTC.

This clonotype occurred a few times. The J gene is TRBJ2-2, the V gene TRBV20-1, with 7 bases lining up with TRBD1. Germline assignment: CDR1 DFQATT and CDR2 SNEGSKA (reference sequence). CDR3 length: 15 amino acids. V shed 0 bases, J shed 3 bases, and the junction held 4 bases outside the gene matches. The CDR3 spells CSAREGTAYTGELFF. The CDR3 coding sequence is TGCAGTGCTAGAGAGGGGACAGCTTACACCGGGGAGCTGTTTTTT.

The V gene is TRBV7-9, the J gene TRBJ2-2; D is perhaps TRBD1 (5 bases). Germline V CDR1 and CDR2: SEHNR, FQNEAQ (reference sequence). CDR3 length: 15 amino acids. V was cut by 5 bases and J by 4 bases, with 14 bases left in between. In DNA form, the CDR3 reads TGTGCCAGCAGCACCCTACAGGTAGCCACCGGGGAGCTGTTTTTT. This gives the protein CASSTLQVATGELFF.

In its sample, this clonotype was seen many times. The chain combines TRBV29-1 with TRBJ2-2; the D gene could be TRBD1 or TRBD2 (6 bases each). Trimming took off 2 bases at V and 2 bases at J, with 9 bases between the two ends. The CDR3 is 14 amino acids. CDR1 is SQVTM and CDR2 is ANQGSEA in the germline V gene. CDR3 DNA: TGCAGCGTTGAATTGGGGGGCAACACCGGGGAGCTGTTTTTT. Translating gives CSVELGGNTGELFF.

CDR3 sequence reads: CASSPRTGDGYTF. CDR3 nucleotides: TGTGCCAGCAGCCCGCGGACAGGAGATGGCTACACCTTC. The J gene is TRBJ1-2, the V gene TRBV7-2; 7 nucleotides align to TRBD1. The germline V gene has CDR1 SGHTA and CDR2 FQGNSA. J gave up 6 bases and V 5 bases, and 6 bases lay outside the gene matches. This CDR3 is 13 amino acids long.

The CDR3 loop reads CSAHRGTAHEQYF. CDR3 nucleotides: TGCAGTGCCCACCGGGGGACCGCCCACGAGCAGTACTTC. The chain uses TRBV20-1 and TRBJ2-7, with D perhaps TRBD2 (6 bases). The CDR3 has 13 amino acids. Germline CDR1 DFQATT, CDR2 SNEGSKA (reference sequence). V was cut by 6 bases and J by 5 bases, with 17 bases left in between.

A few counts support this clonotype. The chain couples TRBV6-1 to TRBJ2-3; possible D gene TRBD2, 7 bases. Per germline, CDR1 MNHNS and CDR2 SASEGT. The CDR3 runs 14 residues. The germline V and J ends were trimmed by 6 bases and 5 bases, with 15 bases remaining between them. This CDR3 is CASRPGLGGDTQYF. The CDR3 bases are TGTGCCAGCAGACCCGGACTAGGGGGAGATACGCAGTATTTT.

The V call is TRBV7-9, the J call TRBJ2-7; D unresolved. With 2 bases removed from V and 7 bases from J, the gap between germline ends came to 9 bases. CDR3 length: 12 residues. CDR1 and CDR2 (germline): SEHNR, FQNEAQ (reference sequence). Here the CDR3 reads CASSLSTGEQYF. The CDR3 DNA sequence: TGTGCCAGCAGCTTATCTACGGGTGAGCAGTACTTC.

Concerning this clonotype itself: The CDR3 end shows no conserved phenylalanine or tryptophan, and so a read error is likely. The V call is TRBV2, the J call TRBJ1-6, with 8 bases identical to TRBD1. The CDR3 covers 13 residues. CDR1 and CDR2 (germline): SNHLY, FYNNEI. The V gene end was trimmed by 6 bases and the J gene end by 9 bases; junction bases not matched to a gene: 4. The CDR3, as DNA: TGTGCCAGCAGGGACAGGGAGATTTCACCCCTCCACGTT. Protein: CASRDREISPLHV.

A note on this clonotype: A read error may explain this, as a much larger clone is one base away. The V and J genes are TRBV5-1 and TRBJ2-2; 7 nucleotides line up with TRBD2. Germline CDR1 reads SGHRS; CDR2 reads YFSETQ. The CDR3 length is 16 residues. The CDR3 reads CASSLEAGLGTWELFF. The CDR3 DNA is TGCGCCAGCAGCTTGGAAGCGGGACTCGGCACCTGGGAGCTGTTTTTT.

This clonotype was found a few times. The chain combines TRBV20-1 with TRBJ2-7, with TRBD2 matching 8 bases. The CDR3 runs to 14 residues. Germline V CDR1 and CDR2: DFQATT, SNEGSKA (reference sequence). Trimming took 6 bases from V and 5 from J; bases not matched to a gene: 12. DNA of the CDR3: TGCAGTGCCAGCGGGAGCGGGAGTCTGGACGAGCAGTACTTC. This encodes CSASGSGSLDEQYF.

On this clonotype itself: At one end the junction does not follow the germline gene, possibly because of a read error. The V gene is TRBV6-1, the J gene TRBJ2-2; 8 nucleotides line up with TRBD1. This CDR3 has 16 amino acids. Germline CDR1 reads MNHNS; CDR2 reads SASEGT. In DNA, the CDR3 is TGTGCCGGCAGGGCACAGGGGGAATCTAACACCGGGGAGCTGTTTTTT. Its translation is CAGRAQGESNTGELFF.

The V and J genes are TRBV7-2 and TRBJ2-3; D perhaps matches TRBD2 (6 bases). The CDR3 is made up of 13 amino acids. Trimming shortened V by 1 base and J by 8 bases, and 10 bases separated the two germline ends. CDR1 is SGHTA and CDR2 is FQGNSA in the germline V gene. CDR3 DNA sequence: TGTGCCAGCAGCTTAGATTTGGGAGGTACGCAGTATTTT. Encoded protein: CASSLDLGGTQYF.

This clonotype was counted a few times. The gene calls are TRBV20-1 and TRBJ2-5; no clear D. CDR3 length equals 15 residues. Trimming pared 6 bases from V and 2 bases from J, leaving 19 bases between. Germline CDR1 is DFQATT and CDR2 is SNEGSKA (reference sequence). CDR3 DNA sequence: TGCAGTGCCGTAAGAGGCCCCCCCCAACAAGAGACCCAGTACTTC. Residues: CSAVRGPPQQETQYF.

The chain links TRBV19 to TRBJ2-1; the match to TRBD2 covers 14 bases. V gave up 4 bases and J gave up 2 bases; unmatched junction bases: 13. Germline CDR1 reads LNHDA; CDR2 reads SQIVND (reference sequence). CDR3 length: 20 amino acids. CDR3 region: CASSRGLGTSGSLAYNEQFF. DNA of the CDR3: TGTGCCAGTAGTAGGGGGTTAGGGACTAGCGGGAGTTTAGCCTACAATGAGCAGTTCTTC.

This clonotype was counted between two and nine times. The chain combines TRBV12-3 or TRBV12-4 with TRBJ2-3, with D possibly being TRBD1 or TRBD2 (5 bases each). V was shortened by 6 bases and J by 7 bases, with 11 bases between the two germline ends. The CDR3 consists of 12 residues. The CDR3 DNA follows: TGTGCCAGCAGGAGGGACCTGTATACGCAGTATTTT. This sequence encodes CASRRDLYTQYF.

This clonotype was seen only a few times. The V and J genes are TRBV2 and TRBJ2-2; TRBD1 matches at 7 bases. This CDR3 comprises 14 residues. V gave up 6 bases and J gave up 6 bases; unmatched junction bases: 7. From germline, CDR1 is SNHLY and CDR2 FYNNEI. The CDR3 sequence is CASSGDRVAGELFF. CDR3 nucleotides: TGTGCCAGCAGCGGCGACAGGGTAGCCGGGGAGCTGTTTTTT.

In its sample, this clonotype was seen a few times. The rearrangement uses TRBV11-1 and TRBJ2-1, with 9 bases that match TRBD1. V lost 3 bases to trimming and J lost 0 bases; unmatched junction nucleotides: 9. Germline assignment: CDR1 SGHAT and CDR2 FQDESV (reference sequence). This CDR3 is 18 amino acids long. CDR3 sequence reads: CASSFGTGTGNSYNEQFF. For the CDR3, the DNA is TGTGCCAGCAGCTTCGGGACAGGGACGGGGAACTCCTACAATGAGCAGTTCTTC.

The DNA for the CDR3 is TGTGCCAGCAGCGAGCAGGGGACCCGGGAGACCCAGTACTTC. The encoded protein is CASSEQGTRETQYF. The V call is TRBV5-5, the J call TRBJ2-5, with D possibly being TRBD1 (6 bases). Germline V gives CDR1 SGHKS, CDR2 YYEKEE (reference sequence). This CDR3 region has 14 residues. Trimming stripped 4 bases from V and 5 bases from J, with 15 bases between.

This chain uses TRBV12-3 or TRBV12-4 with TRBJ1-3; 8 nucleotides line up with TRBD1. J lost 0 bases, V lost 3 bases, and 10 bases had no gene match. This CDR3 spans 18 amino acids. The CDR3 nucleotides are TGTGCCAGCAGTTTCAGGCAGGGGGCTACTAGCTCTGGAAACACCATATATTTT. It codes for CASSFRQGATSSGNTIYF.

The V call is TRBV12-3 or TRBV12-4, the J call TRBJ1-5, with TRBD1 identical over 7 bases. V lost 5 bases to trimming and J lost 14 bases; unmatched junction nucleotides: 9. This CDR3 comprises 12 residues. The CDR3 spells CASSRTGAREHF. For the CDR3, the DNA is TGTGCCAGCAGTCGCACAGGGGCCCGGGAGCATTTT.